The next 12 T cell receptor beta chains were all read from a single sample in a study of T cell responses to AZD1222 COVID-19 vaccine. The data were produced by immunoSEQ multiplex PCR, yet TCRdb's version contains in-frame clones alone and is incomplete. The sample shows fewer than 200,000 clones, around 90% of them seen only once. The sample was peripheral blood, taken on day 0 of AZD1222 vaccination. These receptor sequences come from an adult in good health.

This sequence joins TRBV10-3 and TRBJ2-6; 7 positions match TRBD1. V lost 6 bases to trimming and J lost 1 base; unmatched junction nucleotides: 3. Germline CDR1 and CDR2: ENHRY and SYGVKD. The CDR3 spans 15 residues. CDR3 sequence (DNA): TGTGCCATCAGACCGGGACAGTCTGGGGCCAACGTCCTGACTTTC. Translation gives CAIRPGQSGANVLTF.

The chain has TRBV11-1 and TRBJ1-1; D is ambiguous. Trimming shortened V by 8 bases and J by 0 bases, and 4 bases separated the two germline ends. This CDR3 is 11 amino acids long. Germline V gene lookup returns CDR1 SGHAT and CDR2 FQDESV (reference sequence). The CDR3: CASAVNTEAFF. In DNA form, the CDR3 reads TGTGCCAGCGCGGTGAACACTGAAGCTTTCTTT.

The V and J genes are TRBV24-1 and TRBJ2-5; TRBD1 agrees at 8 bases. Trimming took 3 bases from V and 4 from J; bases not matched to a gene: 0. The CDR3 spans 13 residues. In germline, CDR1 is KGHDR, CDR2 SFDVKD. CDR3: CATSDDRGETQYF. The CDR3 DNA follows: TGTGCCACCAGTGATGACAGGGGAGAGACCCAGTACTTC.

The chain has TRBV30 and TRBJ2-7, with a possible D match to TRBD2 (6 bases). The CDR3 consists of 12 residues. The germline gives CDR1 GTSNPN, CDR2 SVGIG (reference sequence). Deletions cut 4 bases from V and 5 bases from J, with 12 bases between. CDR3 nucleotide sequence: TGTGCCTGGAACGGTAGCGGTGACGAGCAGTACTTC. Its protein is CAWNGSGDEQYF.

This clone was counted a single time. The CDR3 sequence: CASSTQGIGTGGYTF. Written as DNA, the CDR3 is TGTGCCAGCTCAACACAAGGTATTGGGACAGGCGGCTACACCTTC. The chain combines TRBV18 with TRBJ1-2; 8 positions agree with TRBD1. This CDR3 is built from 15 residues. Germline V CDR1 and CDR2: KGHSH, LQKENI. Trimming removed 5 bases from V and 8 bases from J; junction bases left unmatched: 13.

The V gene is TRBV3-1 (or the pseudogene TRBV3-2), the J gene TRBJ1-2; TRBD1 might be the D (5 bases). CDR1 LGHDT and CDR2 YNNKEL come from the germline V gene (reference sequence). This CDR3 is built from 13 residues. Trimming removed 8 bases at V and 5 bases at J, with 15 bases between. CDR3 amino acids: CASGVEKGYGYTF. As DNA, the CDR3 is TGTGCCAGCGGAGTGGAAAAGGGGTATGGCTACACCTTC.

DNA for the CDR3: TGTGCCAGCAGTTACTCGCAGGGTTCGGGGAACACTGAAGCTTTCTTT. Translated, it gives CASSYSQGSGNTEAFF. The chain joins TRBV6-2 or TRBV6-3 to TRBJ1-1; tentative D call: TRBD1 (5 bases). The germline gives CDR1 MNHEY, CDR2 SVGEGT. Between the trimmed V and J ends, which lost 0 bases and 1 base, there was a span of 12 bases. The CDR3 has 16 amino acids.

J is TRBJ2-3 and V is TRBV12-3 or TRBV12-4; D is perhaps TRBD1 (5 bases). The CDR3 totals 11 residues. Trimming took 9 bases from V and 5 from J, leaving 9 bases between them. CDR3 nucleotides: TGTGCCAGTCTCAGGGTAGATACGCAGTATTTT. Its protein product is CASLRVDTQYF.

J is TRBJ2-5 and V is TRBV19; possible D gene TRBD1, 5 bases. The CDR3 runs 15 residues. V dropped 1 base and J dropped 5 bases, with 14 bases sitting between them. Germline values: CDR1 LNHDA, CDR2 SQIVND (reference sequence). The CDR3 bases are TGTGCCAGTAGTATAGGTAACTGGGGCCGGGAGACCCAGTACTTC. Translation: CASSIGNWGRETQYF. Filled out from reference TRBV19 and TRBJ2-5, the complete variable domain reads DGGITQSPKYLFRKEGQNVTLSCEQNLNHDAMYWYRQDPGQGLRLIYYSQIVNDFQKGDIAEGYSVSREKKESFPLTVTSAQKNPTAFYLCASSIGNWGRETQYFGPGTRLLVL.

The gene calls are TRBV29-1 and TRBJ1-5; a possible D gene is TRBD1 (6 bases). The V and J ends lost 4 bases and 2 bases respectively, with 9 bases between them. CDR1 is SQVTM, CDR2 ANQGSEA, per germline. CDR3 length: 13 residues. CDR3 DNA sequence: TGCAGCGTTGCGGCAGGGGGCAATCAGCCCCAGCATTTT. Translation: CSVAAGGNQPQHF.

The J gene is TRBJ1-2, the V gene TRBV10-3; no definite D call. CDR1 ENHRY and CDR2 SYGVKD come from the germline V gene. The V end was cut by 3 bases, the J end by 1 base, with 18 bases between. The CDR3 spans 17 residues. The CDR3 nucleotides are TGTGCCATCAGTGACACGGTAACAACAGTACTTAACTATGGCTACACCTTC. Its protein is CAISDTVTTVLNYGYTF.

V and J are TRBV7-3 and TRBJ2-7; 10 bases are a match to TRBD1. J gave up 6 bases and V 1 base, and 6 bases lay outside the gene matches. Germline assignment: CDR1 SGHTA and CDR2 FQGTGA. This CDR3 region has 15 residues. The CDR3 here is CASSLSPGTGVEQYF. The CDR3 nucleotides read TGTGCCAGCAGCTTAAGCCCCGGGACAGGGGTCGAGCAGTACTTC.